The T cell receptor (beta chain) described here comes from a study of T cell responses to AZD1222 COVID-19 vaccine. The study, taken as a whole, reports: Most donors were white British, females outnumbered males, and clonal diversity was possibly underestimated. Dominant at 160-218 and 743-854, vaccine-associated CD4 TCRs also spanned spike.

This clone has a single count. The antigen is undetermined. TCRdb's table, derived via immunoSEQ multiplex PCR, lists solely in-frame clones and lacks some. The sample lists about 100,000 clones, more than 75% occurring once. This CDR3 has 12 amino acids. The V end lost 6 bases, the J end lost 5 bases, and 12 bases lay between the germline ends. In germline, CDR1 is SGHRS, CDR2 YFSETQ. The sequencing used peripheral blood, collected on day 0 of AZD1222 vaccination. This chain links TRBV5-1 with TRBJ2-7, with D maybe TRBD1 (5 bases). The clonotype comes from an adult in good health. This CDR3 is CASNSQGDEQYF. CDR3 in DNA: TGCGCCAGCAATAGTCAGGGCGACGAGCAGTACTTC. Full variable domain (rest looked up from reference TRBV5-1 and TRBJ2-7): KAGVTQTPRYLIKTRGQQVTLSCSPISGHRSVSWYQQTPGQGLQFLFEYFSETQRNKGNFPGRFSGRQFSNSRSEMNVSTLELGDSALYLCASNSQGDEQYFGPGTRLTVT.